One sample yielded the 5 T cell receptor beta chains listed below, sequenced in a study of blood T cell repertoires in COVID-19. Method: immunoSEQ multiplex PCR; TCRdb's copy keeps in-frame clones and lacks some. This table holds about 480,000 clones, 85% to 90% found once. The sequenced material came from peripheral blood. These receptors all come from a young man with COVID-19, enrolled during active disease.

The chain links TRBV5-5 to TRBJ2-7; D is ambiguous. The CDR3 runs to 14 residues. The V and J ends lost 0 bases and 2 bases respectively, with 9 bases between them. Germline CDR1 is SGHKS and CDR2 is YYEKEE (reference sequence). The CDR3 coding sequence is TGTGCCAGCAGCTTGGCAACCTACCCCTACGAGCAGTACTTC. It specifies CASSLATYPYEQYF.

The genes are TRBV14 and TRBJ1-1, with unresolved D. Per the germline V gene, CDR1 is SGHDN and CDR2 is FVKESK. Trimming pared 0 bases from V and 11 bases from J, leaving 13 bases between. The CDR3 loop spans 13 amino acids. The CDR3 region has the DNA TGTGCCAGCAGCCAAGACCGGGGTGTTGGGGCTTTCTTT. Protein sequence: CASSQDRGVGAFF.

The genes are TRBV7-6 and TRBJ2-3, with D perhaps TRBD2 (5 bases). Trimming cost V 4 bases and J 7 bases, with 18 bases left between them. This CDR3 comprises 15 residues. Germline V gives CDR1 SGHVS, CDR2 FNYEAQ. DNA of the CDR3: TGTGCCAGCAGCTATGAGAACGGGGTCCTGAATACGCAGTATTTT. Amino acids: CASSYENGVLNTQYF.

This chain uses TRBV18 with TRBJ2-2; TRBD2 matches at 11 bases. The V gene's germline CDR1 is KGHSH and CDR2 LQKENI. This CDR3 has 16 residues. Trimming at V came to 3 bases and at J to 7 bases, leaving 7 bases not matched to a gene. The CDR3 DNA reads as TGTGCCAGCTCACCCCAGACTAGCGGGACTATCGGGGAGCTGTTTTTT. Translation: CASSPQTSGTIGELFF.

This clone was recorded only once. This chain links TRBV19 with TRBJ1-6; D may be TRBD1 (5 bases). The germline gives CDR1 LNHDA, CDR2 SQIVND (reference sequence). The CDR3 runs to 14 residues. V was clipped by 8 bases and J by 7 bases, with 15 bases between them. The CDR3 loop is CASSAPGLNSPLHF. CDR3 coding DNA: TGTGCCAGTTCCGCGCCGGGACTGAATTCACCCCTCCACTTT.